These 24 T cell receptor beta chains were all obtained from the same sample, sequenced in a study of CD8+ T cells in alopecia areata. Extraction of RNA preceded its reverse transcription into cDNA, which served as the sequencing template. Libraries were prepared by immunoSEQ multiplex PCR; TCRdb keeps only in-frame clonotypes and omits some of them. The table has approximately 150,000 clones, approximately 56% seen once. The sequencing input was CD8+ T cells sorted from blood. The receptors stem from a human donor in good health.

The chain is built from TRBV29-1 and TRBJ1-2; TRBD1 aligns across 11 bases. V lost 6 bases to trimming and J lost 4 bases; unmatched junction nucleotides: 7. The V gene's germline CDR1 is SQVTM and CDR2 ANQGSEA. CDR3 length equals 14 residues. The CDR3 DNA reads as TGCAGCGTACCCGAGGACAGGGGGCCCTATGGCTACACCTTC. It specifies CSVPEDRGPYGYTF.

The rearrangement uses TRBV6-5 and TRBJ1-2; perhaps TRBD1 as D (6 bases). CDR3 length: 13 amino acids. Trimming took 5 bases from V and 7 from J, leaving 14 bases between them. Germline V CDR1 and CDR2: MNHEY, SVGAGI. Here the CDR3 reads CASSGQLRGGYTF. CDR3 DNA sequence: TGTGCCAGCAGTGGACAGTTAAGAGGTGGCTACACCTTC.

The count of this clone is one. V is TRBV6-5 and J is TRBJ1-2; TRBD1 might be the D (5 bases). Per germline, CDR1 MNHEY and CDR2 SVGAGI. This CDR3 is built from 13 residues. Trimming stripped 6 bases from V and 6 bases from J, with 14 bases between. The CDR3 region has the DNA TGTGCCAGCAGATCGACTGGGGGGAATGGCTACACCTTC. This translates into CASRSTGGNGYTF.

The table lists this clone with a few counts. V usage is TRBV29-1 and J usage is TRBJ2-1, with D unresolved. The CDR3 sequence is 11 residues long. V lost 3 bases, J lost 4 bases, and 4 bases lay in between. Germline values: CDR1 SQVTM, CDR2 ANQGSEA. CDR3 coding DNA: TGCAGCGTTGACGTTTACAATGAGCAGTTCTTC. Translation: CSVDVYNEQFF.

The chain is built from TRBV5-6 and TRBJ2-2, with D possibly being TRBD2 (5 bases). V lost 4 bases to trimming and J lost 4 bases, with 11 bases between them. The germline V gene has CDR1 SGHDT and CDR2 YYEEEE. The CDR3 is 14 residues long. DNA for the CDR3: TGTGCCAGCAGCCTGGAGGCAGGCACCGGGGAGCTGTTTTTT. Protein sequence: CASSLEAGTGELFF.

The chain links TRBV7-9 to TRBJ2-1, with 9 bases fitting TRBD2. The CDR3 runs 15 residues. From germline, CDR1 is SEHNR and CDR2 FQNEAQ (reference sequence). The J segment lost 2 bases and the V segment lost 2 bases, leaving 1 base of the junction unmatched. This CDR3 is CASSLTSGPYNEQFF. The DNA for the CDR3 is TGTGCCAGCAGCTTAACTAGCGGGCCCTACAATGAGCAGTTCTTC.

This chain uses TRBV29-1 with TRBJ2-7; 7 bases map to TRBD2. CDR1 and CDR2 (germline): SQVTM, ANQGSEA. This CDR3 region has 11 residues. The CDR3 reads CSVGTTYEQYF. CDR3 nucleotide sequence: TGCAGTGTCGGGACTACCTACGAGCAGTACTTC.

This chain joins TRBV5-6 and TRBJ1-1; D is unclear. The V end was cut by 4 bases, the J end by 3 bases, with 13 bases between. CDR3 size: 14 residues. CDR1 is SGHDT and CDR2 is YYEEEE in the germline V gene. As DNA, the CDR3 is TGTGCCAGCAGCGTGGGCCGGTCGGACACTGAAGCTTTCTTT. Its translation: CASSVGRSDTEAFF.

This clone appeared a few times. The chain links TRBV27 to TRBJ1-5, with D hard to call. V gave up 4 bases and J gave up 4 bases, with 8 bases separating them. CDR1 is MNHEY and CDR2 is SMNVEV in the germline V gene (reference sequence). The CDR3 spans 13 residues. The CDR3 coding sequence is TGTGCCAGCAGTTATAAGGTTAATCAGCCCCAGCATTTT. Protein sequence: CASSYKVNQPQHF.

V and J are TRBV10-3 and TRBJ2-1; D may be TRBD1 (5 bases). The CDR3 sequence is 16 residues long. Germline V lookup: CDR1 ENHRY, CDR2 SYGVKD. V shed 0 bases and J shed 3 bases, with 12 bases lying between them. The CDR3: CAISESGLGYYNEQFF. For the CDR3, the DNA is TGTGCCATCAGTGAGTCGGGGCTAGGATACTACAATGAGCAGTTCTTC.

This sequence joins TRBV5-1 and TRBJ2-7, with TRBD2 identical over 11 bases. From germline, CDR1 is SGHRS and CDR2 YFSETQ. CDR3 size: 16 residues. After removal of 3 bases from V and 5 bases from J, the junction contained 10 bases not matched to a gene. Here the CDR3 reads CASSWADSGRDDEQYF. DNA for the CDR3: TGCGCCAGCAGCTGGGCTGATAGCGGGAGGGACGACGAGCAGTACTTC.

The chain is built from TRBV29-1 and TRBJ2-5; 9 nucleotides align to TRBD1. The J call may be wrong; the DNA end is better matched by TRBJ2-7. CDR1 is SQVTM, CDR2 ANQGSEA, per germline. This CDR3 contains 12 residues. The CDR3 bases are TGCAGCGTTGCAGACAGGGGGTACGAGCAGTACTTC. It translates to CSVADRGYEQYF.

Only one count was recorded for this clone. The CDR3 DNA reads as TGCAGCGTTGAAGGGACAGGGCGTCAAGCTTTCTTT. It translates to CSVEGTGRQAFF. The chain employs TRBV29-1 and TRBJ1-1, with 8 bases that match TRBD1. The length of the CDR3 is 12 residues. After removal of 1 base from V and 9 bases from J, the junction contained 4 bases not matched to a gene. CDR1 SQVTM and CDR2 ANQGSEA come from the germline V gene.

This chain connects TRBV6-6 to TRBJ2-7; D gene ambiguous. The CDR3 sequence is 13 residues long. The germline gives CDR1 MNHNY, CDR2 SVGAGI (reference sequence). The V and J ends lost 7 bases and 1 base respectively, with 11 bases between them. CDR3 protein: CASTEDRSYEQYF. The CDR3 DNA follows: TGTGCCAGCACTGAGGACCGATCCTACGAGCAGTACTTC.

Here the CDR3 DNA reads TGTGCCAGCAGCCAACCAGGACAGGTCGGTTCCTACGAGCAGTACTTC. This encodes CASSQPGQVGSYEQYF. V gene TRBV7-9 combines with J gene TRBJ2-7; TRBD1 aligns across 7 bases. Per the germline V gene, CDR1 is SEHNR and CDR2 is FQNEAQ (reference sequence). Trimming at V came to 5 bases and at J to 1 base, leaving 11 bases not matched to a gene. This CDR3 is 16 amino acids long.

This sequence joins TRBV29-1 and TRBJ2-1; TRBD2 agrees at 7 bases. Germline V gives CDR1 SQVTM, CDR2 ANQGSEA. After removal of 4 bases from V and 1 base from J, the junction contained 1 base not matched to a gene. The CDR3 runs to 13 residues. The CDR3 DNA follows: TGCAGCGTTGTGGGAGGGTCCTACAATGAGCAGTTCTTC. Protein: CSVVGGSYNEQFF.

In nucleotides, the CDR3 is TGTGCCAGCATGAGGCTAGCGGGAGAGGGTGGGGCCAACGTCCTGACTTTC. This sequence encodes CASMRLAGEGGANVLTF. The chain joins TRBV27 to TRBJ2-6; 10 positions match TRBD2. The CDR3 consists of 17 residues. CDR1 and CDR2 (germline): MNHEY, SMNVEV (reference sequence). Trimming at V came to 7 bases and at J to 3 bases, leaving 9 bases not matched to a gene.

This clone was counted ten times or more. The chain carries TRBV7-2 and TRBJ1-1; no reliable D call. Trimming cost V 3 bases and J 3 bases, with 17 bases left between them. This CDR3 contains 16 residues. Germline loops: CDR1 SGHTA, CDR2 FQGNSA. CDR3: CASSLRVLLRDTEAFF. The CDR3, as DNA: TGTGCCAGCAGCTTGAGGGTCCTCTTGAGGGACACTGAAGCTTTCTTT.

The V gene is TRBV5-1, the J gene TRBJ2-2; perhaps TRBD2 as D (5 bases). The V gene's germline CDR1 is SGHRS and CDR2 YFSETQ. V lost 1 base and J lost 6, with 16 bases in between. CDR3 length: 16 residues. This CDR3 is CASSLITDSSPGELFF. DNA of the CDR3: TGCGCCAGCAGCTTGATAACGGACTCTAGTCCCGGGGAGCTGTTTTTT.

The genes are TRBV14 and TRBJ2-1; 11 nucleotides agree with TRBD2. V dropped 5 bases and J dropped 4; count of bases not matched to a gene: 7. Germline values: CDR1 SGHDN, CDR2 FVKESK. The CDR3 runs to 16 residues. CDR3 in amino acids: CASSYPSGGPYNEQFF. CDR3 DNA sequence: TGTGCCAGCAGCTACCCTAGCGGGGGGCCTTACAATGAGCAGTTCTTC.

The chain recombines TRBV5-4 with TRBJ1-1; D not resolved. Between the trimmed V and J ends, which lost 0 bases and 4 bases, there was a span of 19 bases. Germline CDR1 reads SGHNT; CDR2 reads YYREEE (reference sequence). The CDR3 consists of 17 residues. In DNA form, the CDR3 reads TGTGCCAGCAGCTTGGGACCTTTCGCCACGCGGTCCACTGAAGCTTTCTTT. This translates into CASSLGPFATRSTEAFF.

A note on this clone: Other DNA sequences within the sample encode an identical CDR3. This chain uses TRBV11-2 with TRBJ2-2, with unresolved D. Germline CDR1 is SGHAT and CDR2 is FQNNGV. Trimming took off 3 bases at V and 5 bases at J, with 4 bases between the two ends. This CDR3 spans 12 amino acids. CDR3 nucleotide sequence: TGTGCCAGCAGCTTGGGAACCGGGGAGCTGTTTTTT. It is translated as CASSLGTGELFF.

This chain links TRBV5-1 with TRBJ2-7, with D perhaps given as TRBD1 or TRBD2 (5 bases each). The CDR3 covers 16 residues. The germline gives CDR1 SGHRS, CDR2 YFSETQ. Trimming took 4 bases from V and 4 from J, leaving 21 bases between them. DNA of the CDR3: TGCGCCAGCAGCCAAGACACCGGGACCGGATTATACGAGCAGTACTTC. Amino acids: CASSQDTGTGLYEQYF.

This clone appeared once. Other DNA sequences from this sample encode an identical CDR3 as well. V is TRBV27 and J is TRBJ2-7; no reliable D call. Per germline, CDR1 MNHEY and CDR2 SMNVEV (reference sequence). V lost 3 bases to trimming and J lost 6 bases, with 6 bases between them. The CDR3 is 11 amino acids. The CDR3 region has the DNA TGTGCCAGCAGTTTGGGTTCCGAGCAGTACTTC. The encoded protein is CASSLGSEQYF.